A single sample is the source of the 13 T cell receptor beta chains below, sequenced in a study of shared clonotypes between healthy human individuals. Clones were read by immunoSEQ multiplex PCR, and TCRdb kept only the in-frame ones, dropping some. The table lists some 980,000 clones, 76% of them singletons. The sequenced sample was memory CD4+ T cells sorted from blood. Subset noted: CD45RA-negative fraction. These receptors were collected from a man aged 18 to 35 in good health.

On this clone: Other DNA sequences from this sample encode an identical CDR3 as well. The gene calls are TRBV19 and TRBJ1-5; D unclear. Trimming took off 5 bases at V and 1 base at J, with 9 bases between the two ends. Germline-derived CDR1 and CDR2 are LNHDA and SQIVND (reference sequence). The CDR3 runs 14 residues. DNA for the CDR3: TGTGCCAGTAGTCCCTCAGTGAGCAATCAGCCCCAGCATTTT. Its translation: CASSPSVSNQPQHF.

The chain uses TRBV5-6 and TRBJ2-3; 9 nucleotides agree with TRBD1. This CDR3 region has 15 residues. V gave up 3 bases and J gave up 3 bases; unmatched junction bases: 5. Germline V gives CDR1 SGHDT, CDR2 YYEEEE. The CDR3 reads CASSSGQGATDTQYF. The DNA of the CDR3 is TGTGCCAGCAGCTCGGGACAGGGAGCGACAGATACGCAGTATTTT.

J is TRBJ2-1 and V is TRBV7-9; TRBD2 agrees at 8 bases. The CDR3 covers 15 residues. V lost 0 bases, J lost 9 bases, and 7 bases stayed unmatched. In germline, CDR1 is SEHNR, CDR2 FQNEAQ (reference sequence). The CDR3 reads CASSLARGGSSEQFF. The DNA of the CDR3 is TGTGCCAGCAGCTTAGCTCGGGGGGGCTCTTCTGAGCAGTTCTTC.

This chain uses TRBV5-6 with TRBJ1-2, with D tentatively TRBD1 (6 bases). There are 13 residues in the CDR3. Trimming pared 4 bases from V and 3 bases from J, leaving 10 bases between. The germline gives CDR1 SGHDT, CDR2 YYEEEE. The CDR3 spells CASSEDSHYGYTF. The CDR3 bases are TGTGCCAGCAGCGAGGACAGCCACTATGGCTACACCTTC.

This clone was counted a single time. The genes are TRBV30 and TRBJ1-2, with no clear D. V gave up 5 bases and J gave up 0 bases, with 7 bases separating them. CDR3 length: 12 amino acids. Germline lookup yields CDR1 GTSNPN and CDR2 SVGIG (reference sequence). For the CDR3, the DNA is TGTGCCTGGGACGGTTCTAACTATGGCTACACCTTC. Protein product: CAWDGSNYGYTF.

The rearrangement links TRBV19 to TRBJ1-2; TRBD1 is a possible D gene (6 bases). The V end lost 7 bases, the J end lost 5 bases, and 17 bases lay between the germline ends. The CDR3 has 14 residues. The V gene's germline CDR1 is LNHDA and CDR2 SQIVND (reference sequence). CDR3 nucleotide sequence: TGTGCCAGTACCCCACCGGGGCAGGGGTATGGCTACACCTTC. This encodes CASTPPGQGYGYTF.

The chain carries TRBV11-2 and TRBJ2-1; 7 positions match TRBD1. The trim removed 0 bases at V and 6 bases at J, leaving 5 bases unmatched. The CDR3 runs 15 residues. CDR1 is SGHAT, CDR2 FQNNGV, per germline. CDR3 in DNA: TGTGCCAGCAGCTTAGAAGGGGGCTTTAGCAATGAGCAGTTCTTC. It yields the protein CASSLEGGFSNEQFF.

The CDR3 protein is CASSESNRDQPQHF. As DNA, the CDR3 is TGCGCCAGCAGTGAGTCGAACAGGGATCAGCCCCAGCATTTT. The chain is built from TRBV10-2 and TRBJ1-5, with D perhaps TRBD1 (6 bases). Trimming stripped 0 bases from V and 5 bases from J, with 8 bases between. Germline lookup yields CDR1 WSHSY and CDR2 SAAADI. CDR3 length equals 14 residues.

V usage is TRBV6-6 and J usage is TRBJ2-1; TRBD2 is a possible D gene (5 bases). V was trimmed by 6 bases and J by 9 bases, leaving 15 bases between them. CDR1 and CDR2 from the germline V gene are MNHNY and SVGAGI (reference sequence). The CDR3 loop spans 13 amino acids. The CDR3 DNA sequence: TGTGCCAGCAGCCTGGGCGACTACTCTGAGCAGTTCTTC. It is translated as CASSLGDYSEQFF.

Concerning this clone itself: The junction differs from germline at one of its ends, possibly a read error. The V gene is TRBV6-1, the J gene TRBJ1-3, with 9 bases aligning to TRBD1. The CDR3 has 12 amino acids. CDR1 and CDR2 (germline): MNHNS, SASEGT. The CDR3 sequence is CASSAGTGPPLF. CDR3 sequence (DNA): TGTGCCAGCAGTGCTGGGACAGGGCCGCCTCTCTTT.

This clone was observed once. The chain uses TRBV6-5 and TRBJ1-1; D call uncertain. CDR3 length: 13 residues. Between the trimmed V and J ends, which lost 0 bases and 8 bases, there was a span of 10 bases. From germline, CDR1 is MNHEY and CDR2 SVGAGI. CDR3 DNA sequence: TGTGCCAGCAGTTACTCGAAAAGGGCAGAAGCTTTCTTT. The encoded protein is CASSYSKRAEAFF.

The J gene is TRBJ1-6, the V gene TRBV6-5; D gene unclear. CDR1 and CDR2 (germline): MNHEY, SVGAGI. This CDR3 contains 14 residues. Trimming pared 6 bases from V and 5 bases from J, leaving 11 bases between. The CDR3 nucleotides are TGTGCCAGCAGCCTAGGGAGGGATAATTCACCCCTCCACTTT. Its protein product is CASSLGRDNSPLHF.

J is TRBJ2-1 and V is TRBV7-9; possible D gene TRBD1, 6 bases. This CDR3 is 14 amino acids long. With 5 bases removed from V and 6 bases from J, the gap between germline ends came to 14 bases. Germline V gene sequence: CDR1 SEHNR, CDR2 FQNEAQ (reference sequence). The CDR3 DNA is TGTGCCAGCAGCCTCCTAGAGGGGGTCAATGAGCAGTTCTTC. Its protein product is CASSLLEGVNEQFF.